This is a list of T cell receptor beta chains from one sample in a study of blood T cells in healthy people across ages. TCRdb itself ran the 5' RACE reads through MiXCR, one entry per CDR3 protein. The sample includes 750,000 to 950,000 distinct CDR3 sequences, about 53% of them seen just once. Sequencing was carried out using blood. All receptors derive from a man aged 80 or over in good health. Each CDR3 is given with its conserved first and last residue. A D gene is named only where the DNA matches it firmly. Clone size is not always given. Where it is, it says once, few, many or a class for expanded clones.

>TRBJ1-2|TRBD1|TRBV20-1|few
CSAHPPTGGGYGYTF
TGCAGTGCCCATCCCCCCACAGGGGGGGGATATGGCTACACCTTC
>TRBJ1-1|.|TRBV6-2/TRBV6-3|few
CASSSHQMNTEAFF
TGTGCCAGCAGTTCCCACCAAATGAACACTGAAGCTTTCTTT
>TRBJ1-6|TRBD1|TRBV14|.
CVSSATGGNSPLHF
TGTGTCAGCAGCGCAACAGGGGGCAATTCACCCCTCCACTTT
>TRBJ2-5|TRBD1|TRBV29-1|few
CSVGTSTGTGIQYF
TGCAGCGTTGGGACCTCGACAGGGACCGGGATCCAGTACTTC
>TRBJ2-4|TRBD2|TRBV7-8|once
CASSLASGGSFKNIQYF
TGTGCCAGCAGCTTAGCTTCGGGCGGGAGCTTCAAAAACATTCAGTACTTC
>TRBJ2-7|.|TRBV20-1|.
CSARGGRGNYEQYF
TGCAGTGCTAGAGGCGGCAGGGGAAATTACGAGCAGTACTTC
>TRBJ2-5|.|TRBV3-1|.
CASSQDGDSTQHNEQYF
TGTGCCAGCAGCCAAGATGGAGACTCCACGCAACACAATGAGCAGTACTTC
>TRBJ2-7|.|TRBV28|.
CASSSGTFLYEQYF
TGTGCCAGCAGTTCCGGGACATTTCTCTACGAGCAGTACTTC
>TRBJ1-4|.|TRBV5-1|.
CASSASRAEKLFF
TGCGCCAGCAGCGCATCCAGAGCTGAAAAACTGTTTTTT
>TRBJ2-3|TRBD2|TRBV4-2|.
CASSQGLADTDTQYF
TGTGCCAGCAGCCAGGGACTAGCGGACACAGATACGCAGTATTTT
>TRBJ2-1|.|TRBV28|.
CASLGPSYNEQFF
TGTGCCAGCTTGGGACCCTCCTACAATGAGCAGTTCTTC
>TRBJ2-7|TRBD2|TRBV9|.
CASSVWSGGPDEQYF
TGTGCCAGCAGCGTATGGTCGGGAGGGCCCGACGAGCAGTACTTC
>TRBJ2-5|.|TRBV28|.
CASITTRTSRETQYF
TGTGCCAGCATCACAACCCGGACGTCAAGAGAGACCCAGTACTTC
>TRBJ2-1|TRBD2|TRBV12-3/TRBV12-4|.
CASSPGTSGVSSYNEQFF
TGTGCCAGCAGTCCCGGGACTAGCGGGGTAAGCTCCTACAATGAGCAGTTCTTC
>TRBJ2-5|.|TRBV24-1|.
CATSDTKEETQYF
TGTGCCACCAGTGATACTAAAGAAGAGACCCAGTACTTC
>TRBJ2-4|.|TRBV2|few
CASSEMGRPKNIQYF
TGTGCCAGCAGTGAAATGGGGCGCCCCAAAAACATTCAGTACTTC
>TRBJ2-4|.|TRBV5-1|.
CASSLAGDSSKNIQYF
TGCGCCAGCAGCTTGGCCGGGGACTCATCCAAAAACATTCAGTACTTC
>TRBJ2-7|.|TRBV7-8|few
CASSFNSGSYEQYF
TGTGCCAGCAGCTTCAATTCGGGTAGCTACGAGCAGTACTTC
>TRBJ1-1|.|TRBV20-1|.
CSATETGINTEAFF
TGCAGTGCTACCGAGACGGGGATTAACACTGAAGCTTTCTTT
>TRBJ1-1|TRBD1|TRBV20-1|.
CSARAGTGKSEAFF
TGCAGTGCTAGAGCCGGGACAGGGAAGAGTGAAGCTTTCTTT
>TRBJ2-7|.|TRBV5-1|.
CASSPRPGTYEQYF
TGCGCCAGCAGCCCCCGACCCGGAACCTACGAGCAGTACTTC
>TRBJ2-1|TRBD1|TRBV20-1|.
CSVCDRDPYEQFF
TGCAGTGTTTGCGACAGGGATCCCTATGAGCAGTTCTTC
>TRBJ2-7|TRBD2|TRBV20-1|.
CSASRGSGSYEQYF
TGCAGTGCTAGTCGTGGTAGCGGGAGCTACGAGCAGTACTTC
>TRBJ2-2|.|TRBV12-3/TRBV12-4|.
CATRAQVRTGELFF
TGTGCCACCCGGGCGCAGGTCAGGACCGGGGAGCTGTTTTTT
>TRBJ2-4|TRBD1|TRBV20-1|.
CSADRGAKNIQYF
TGCAGTGCCGACAGGGGAGCCAAAAACATTCAGTACTTC
>TRBJ2-1|TRBD1|TRBV27|few
CASRDYRGLKNEQFF
TGTGCCAGCAGGGATTACAGGGGGCTAAAGAATGAGCAGTTCTTC
>TRBJ1-5|.|TRBV6-1|.
CASSGGKARPQHF
TGTGCCAGCAGTGGGGGTAAGGCCCGGCCCCAGCATTTT
>TRBJ2-1|.|TRBV4-3|.
CASSQDSQGNEQFF
TGCGCCAGCAGCCAAGATAGCCAGGGCAATGAGCAGTTCTTC
>TRBJ2-3|TRBD2|TRBV12-3/TRBV12-4|few
CASRSLAGGPSGQYF
TGTGCCAGCAGGTCCCTAGCGGGAGGCCCCAGCGGGCAGTATTTT
>TRBJ2-7|TRBD1|TRBV11-2|.
CASSSRPGTGVYEQYF
TGTGCCAGCAGCTCCAGACCAGGGACAGGGGTCTACGAGCAGTACTTC
>TRBJ2-1|.|TRBV12-3/TRBV12-4|.
CASSPMTENEQFF
TGTGCCAGCAGTCCAATGACGGAGAATGAGCAGTTCTTC
>TRBJ2-7|TRBD2|TRBV6-1|.
CASTTSTSGRGYEQYF
TGTGCCAGCACTACTTCGACTAGCGGGAGGGGTTACGAGCAGTACTTC
>TRBJ1-6|.|TRBV4-3|.
CASSQDGGSSPLHF
TGCGCCAGCAGCCAAGATGGGGGATCTTCACCCCTCCACTTT
>TRBJ2-5|.|TRBV29-1|.
CSVGSGTETQYF
TGCAGCGTTGGGTCAGGGACAGAGACCCAGTACTTC
>TRBJ2-1|TRBD2|TRBV24-1|.
CATSDRTSSSYNEQFF
TGTGCCACCAGTGATCGGACTAGCAGCTCCTACAATGAGCAGTTCTTC
>TRBJ2-3|.|TRBV7-2|.
CASCRVSGTDTQYF
TGTGCCAGCTGTCGCGTTAGTGGCACAGATACGCAGTATTTT
>TRBJ2-1|.|TRBV25-1|once
CASSAIGGQFF
TGTGCCAGCAGTGCGATTGGTGGGCAGTTCTTC
>TRBJ2-1|.|TRBV20-1|.
CSAQTPVGYNEQFF
TGCAGTGCGCAGACCCCTGTGGGCTACAATGAGCAGTTCTTC
>TRBJ2-1|TRBD2|TRBV2|once
CASSASGIRNEQFF
TGTGCCAGCAGTGCTAGCGGGATACGCAATGAGCAGTTCTTC
>TRBJ2-3|.|TRBV27|.
CASSKDHRVGNPDTRYF
TGTGCCAGCAGTAAAGATCACAGGGTGGGGAACCCAGATACGCGGTATTTT
>TRBJ1-2|TRBD1|TRBV9|few
CASSVDRENYGYTF
TGTGCCAGCAGCGTCGACAGGGAAAACTATGGCTACACCTTC
>TRBJ1-6|.|TRBV5-1|.
CASSGGTGNNSPLHF
TGCGCCAGCAGCGGTGGAACAGGGAATAATTCACCCCTCCACTTT
>TRBJ2-3|.|TRBV3-1|.
CASKGGVPNTQYF
TGTGCCAGCAAGGGGGGAGTACCTAATACGCAGTATTTT
>TRBJ1-1|.|TRBV5-6|.
CASSHDTYGAFF
TGTGCCAGCAGCCATGACACTTACGGAGCTTTCTTT
>TRBJ2-3|TRBD2|TRBV9|few
CASSLSGGSTDTQYF
TGTGCCAGCAGCCTTAGCGGGGGGAGCACAGATACGCAGTATTTT
>TRBJ1-5|TRBD1|TRBV7-9|.
CASSSSRTGISNQPQHF
TGTGCCAGCAGCTCCAGTAGGACAGGGATAAGCAATCAGCCCCAGCATTTT
>TRBJ2-1|TRBD2|TRBV6-2/TRBV6-3|.
CASRVSGGSYNEQFF
TGTGCCAGCAGGGTTAGCGGGGGCTCCTACAATGAGCAGTTCTTC
>TRBJ2-1|.|TRBV12-3/TRBV12-4|once
CASSLRARGNEQFF
TGTGCCAGCAGTTTACGAGCGAGAGGGAATGAGCAGTTCTTC
>TRBJ2-1|TRBD2|TRBV7-2|few
CASNLLAGSDEQFF
TGTGCCAGCAACTTACTAGCGGGATCCGATGAGCAGTTCTTC
>TRBJ2-1|.|TRBV29-1|few
CSARGRLGGNEQFF
TGCAGCGCTCGGGGGAGACTAGGGGGGAATGAGCAGTTCTTC
>TRBJ2-5|TRBD1|TRBV30|.
CAWSVRTGIQETQYF
TGTGCCTGGAGTGTTCGGACAGGGATTCAAGAGACCCAGTACTTC
>TRBJ1-1|.|TRBV12-3/TRBV12-4|few
CASSFRGPLNTEAFF
TGTGCCAGCAGTTTCAGGGGACCCCTCAACACTGAAGCTTTCTTT
>TRBJ1-2|.|TRBV20-1|.
CSARDGGRGMGGYTF
TGCAGTGCTAGAGATGGCGGCAGGGGAATGGGTGGCTACACCTTC
>TRBJ2-7|TRBD2|TRBV9|.
CASSVSLGGAGGYLVNEQYF
TGTGCCAGCAGCGTTAGCTTAGGAGGAGCGGGAGGTTATCTGGTGAATGAGCAGTACTTC
>TRBJ1-1|TRBD1|TRBV6-1|.
CASSGAGQGNTEAFF
TGTGCCAGCAGTGGGGCGGGACAGGGGAACACTGAAGCTTTCTTT